A single sample is the source of the 8 T cell receptor beta chains below, sequenced in a study of control samples from healthy donors and cancer patients. Profiled with immunoSEQ multiplex PCR; TCRdb holds only in-frame clones, not every one. This repertoire shows about 110,000 clones, approximately 90% found once; its top ten account for approximately 16%. Specimen: blood. The receptor source for this set is a woman in her forties or fifties in good health.

This chain connects TRBV2 to TRBJ1-5; D gene unclear. Trimming removed 6 bases from V and 4 bases from J, with 10 bases in between. The CDR3 totals 13 residues. CDR1 and CDR2 from the germline V gene are SNHLY and FYNNEI. The CDR3 region is CASRPTRNQPQHF. The CDR3 DNA sequence: TGTGCCAGCAGACCGACCAGGAATCAGCCCCAGCATTTT.

This clone was detected only a few times. V usage is TRBV6-2 or TRBV6-3 and J usage is TRBJ2-1; D might be TRBD1 or TRBD2, each matching 6 bases. Between the trimmed V and J ends, which lost 1 base and 7 bases, there was a span of 26 bases. The CDR3 totals 19 residues. Germline assignment: CDR1 MNHEY and CDR2 SVGEGT. The CDR3 protein is CASSYYPELTAGGGNEQFF. The CDR3 coding sequence is TGTGCCAGCAGTTACTACCCTGAGTTAACGGCAGGAGGGGGGAATGAGCAGTTCTTC.

This chain uses TRBV9 with TRBJ2-1; 8 positions agree with TRBD1. CDR1 is SGDLS, CDR2 YYNGEE, per germline. Trimming took 3 bases from V and 7 from J; bases not matched to a gene: 6. This CDR3 has 14 amino acids. The CDR3 DNA is TGTGCCAGCAGCGCTCAGGGGGCGCTTAATGAGCAGTTCTTC. Its translation is CASSAQGALNEQFF.

The rearrangement links TRBV27 to TRBJ2-7, with 8 bases matching TRBD1. The CDR3 contains 15 residues. The V gene end was trimmed by 5 bases and the J gene end by 9 bases; junction bases not matched to a gene: 15. Germline CDR1 and CDR2: MNHEY and SMNVEV (reference sequence). In nucleotides, the CDR3 is TGTGCCAGCAGTCCTCGACAGGGGCCCGCCCCTCGGCAGTACTTC. Amino acid sequence: CASSPRQGPAPRQYF.

V gene TRBV7-7 combines with J gene TRBJ1-1; 8 bases are shared with TRBD1. Germline V gene lookup returns CDR1 SSHAT and CDR2 FNYEAQ (reference sequence). The CDR3 contains 13 residues. Germline trimming cut 5 bases from V and 11 bases from J; bases unmatched to any gene: 10. CDR3: CASSPLQGGMAFF. In DNA, the CDR3 is TGTGCCAGCAGCCCATTACAGGGGGGAATGGCTTTCTTT. Drawing the rest from reference TRBV7-7 and TRBJ1-1, the complete variable domain is GAGVSQSPRYKVTKRGQDVTLRCDPISSHATLYWYQQALGQGPEFLTYFNYEAQPDKSGLPSDRFSAERPEGSISTLTIQRTEQRDSAMYRCASSPLQGGMAFFGQGTRLTVV.

The chain carries TRBV27 and TRBJ1-2, with D unresolved. Germline V lookup: CDR1 MNHEY, CDR2 SMNVEV (reference sequence). Trimming left V 5 bases short and J 4 bases short, with 23 bases between. CDR3 length equals 17 residues. The CDR3 region has the DNA TGTGCCAGCAGTCCTGGGTTCAATGGGCCAATCTTCTATGGCTACACCTTC. It yields the protein CASSPGFNGPIFYGYTF.

The rearrangement links TRBV19 to TRBJ2-4; the D gene is possibly TRBD2 (6 bases). Trimming removed 5 bases at V and 7 bases at J, with 18 bases between. The CDR3 loop spans 15 amino acids. Germline CDR1 and CDR2: LNHDA and SQIVND (reference sequence). CDR3: CASSRGTNEGNIQYF. CDR3 nucleotide sequence: TGTGCCAGTAGTCGCGGGACCAACGAGGGGAACATTCAGTACTTC.

V gene TRBV5-6 combines with J gene TRBJ2-5; a possible D gene is TRBD1 (6 bases). This CDR3 comprises 14 residues. Between the trimmed V and J ends, which lost 2 bases and 1 base, there was a span of 9 bases. Per the germline V gene, CDR1 is SGHDT and CDR2 is YYEEEE. As DNA, the CDR3 is TGTGCCAGCAGCTTACAGGGAGTCCAAGAGACCCAGTACTTC. It translates to CASSLQGVQETQYF.